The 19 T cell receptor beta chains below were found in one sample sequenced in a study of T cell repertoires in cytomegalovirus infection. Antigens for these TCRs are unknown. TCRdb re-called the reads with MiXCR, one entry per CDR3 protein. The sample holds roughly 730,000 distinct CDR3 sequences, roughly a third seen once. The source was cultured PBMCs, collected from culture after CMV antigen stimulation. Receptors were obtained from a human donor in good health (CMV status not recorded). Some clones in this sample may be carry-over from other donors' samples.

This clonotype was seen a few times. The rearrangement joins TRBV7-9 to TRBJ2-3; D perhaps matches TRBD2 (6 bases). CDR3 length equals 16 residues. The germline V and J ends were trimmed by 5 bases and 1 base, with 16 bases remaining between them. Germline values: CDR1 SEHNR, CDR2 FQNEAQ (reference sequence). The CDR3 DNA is TGTGCCAGCAGCAGCAGACGGGGGTTCCGCACAGATACGCAGTATTTT. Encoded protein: CASSSRRGFRTDTQYF.

The CDR3 sequence is CASGATNYGYTF. In DNA, the CDR3 is TGTGCCAGCGGGGCGACTAACTATGGCTACACCTTC. The chain carries TRBV19 and TRBJ1-2; D possibly corresponds to TRBD1 (5 bases). The V gene lost 9 bases and the J gene lost 0 bases, with 8 bases spanning the gap. The CDR3 length is 12 residues. CDR1 LNHDA and CDR2 SQIVND come from the germline V gene (reference sequence). The full variable domain, with the rest looked up from reference TRBV19 and TRBJ1-2, is DGGITQSPKYLFRKEGQNVTLSCEQNLNHDAMYWYRQDPGQGLRLIYYSQIVNDFQKGDIAEGYSVSREKKESFPLTVTSAQKNPTAFYLCASGATNYGYTFGSGTRLTVV.

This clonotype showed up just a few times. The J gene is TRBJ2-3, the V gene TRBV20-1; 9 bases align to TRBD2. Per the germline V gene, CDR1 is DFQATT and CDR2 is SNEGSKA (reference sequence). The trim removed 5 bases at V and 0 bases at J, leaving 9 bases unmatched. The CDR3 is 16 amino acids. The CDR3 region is CSAPAGGWTSTDTQYF. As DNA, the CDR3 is TGCAGTGCTCCGGCGGGAGGGTGGACTAGCACAGATACGCAGTATTTT.

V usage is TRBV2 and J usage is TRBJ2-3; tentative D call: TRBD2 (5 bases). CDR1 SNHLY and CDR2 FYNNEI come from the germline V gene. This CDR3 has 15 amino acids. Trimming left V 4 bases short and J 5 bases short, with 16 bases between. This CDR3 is CASSAGLVGGDTQYF. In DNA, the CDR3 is TGTGCCAGCAGTGCAGGACTGGTCGGCGGAGATACGCAGTATTTT.

In DNA, the CDR3 is TGTGCCTCAGAGTCGGGAGCAACTAATGAAAAACTGTTTTTT. Its translation: CASESGATNEKLFF. The chain employs TRBV7-9 and TRBJ1-4; D gene unclear. Germline CDR1 SEHNR, CDR2 FQNEAQ (reference sequence). Trimming removed 11 bases at V and 0 bases at J, with 13 bases between. CDR3 length: 14 amino acids.

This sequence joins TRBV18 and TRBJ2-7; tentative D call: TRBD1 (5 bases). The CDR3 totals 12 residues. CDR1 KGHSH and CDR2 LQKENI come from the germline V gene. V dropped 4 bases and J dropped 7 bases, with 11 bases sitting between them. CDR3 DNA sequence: TGTGCCAGCTCACAAGGGGCGCAAGAGCAGTACTTC. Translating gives CASSQGAQEQYF.

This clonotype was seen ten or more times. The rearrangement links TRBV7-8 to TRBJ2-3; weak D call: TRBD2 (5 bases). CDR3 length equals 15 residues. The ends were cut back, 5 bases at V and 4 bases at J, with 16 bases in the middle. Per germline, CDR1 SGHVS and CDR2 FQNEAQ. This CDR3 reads CASSRTRFGADTQYF. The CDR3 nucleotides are TGTGCCAGCAGCAGAACACGTTTCGGGGCAGATACGCAGTATTTT.

CDR3 sequence reads: CASSLTGTRGDSPLHF. The CDR3 DNA reads as TGCGCCAGCAGCCTAACCGGGACAAGGGGAGATTCACCCCTCCACTTT. The chain recombines TRBV4-1 with TRBJ1-6; D possibly corresponds to TRBD1 (6 bases). This CDR3 has 16 amino acids. V dropped 4 bases and J dropped 8 bases, with 18 bases sitting between them. The germline CDR1 and CDR2 sequences are MGHRA and YSYEKL.

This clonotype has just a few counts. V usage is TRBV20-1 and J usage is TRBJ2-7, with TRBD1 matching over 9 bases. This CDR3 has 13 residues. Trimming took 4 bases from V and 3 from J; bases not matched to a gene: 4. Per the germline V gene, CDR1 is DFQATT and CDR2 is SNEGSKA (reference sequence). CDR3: CSANVGQGYEQYF. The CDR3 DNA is TGCAGTGCTAATGTGGGACAGGGCTACGAGCAGTACTTC.

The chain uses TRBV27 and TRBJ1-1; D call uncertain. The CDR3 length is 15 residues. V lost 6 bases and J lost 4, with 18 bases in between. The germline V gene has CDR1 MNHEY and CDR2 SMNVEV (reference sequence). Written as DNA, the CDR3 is TGTGCCAGCAGCAGTTCTGACACCCCCGGCACTGAAGCTTTCTTT. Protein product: CASSSSDTPGTEAFF.

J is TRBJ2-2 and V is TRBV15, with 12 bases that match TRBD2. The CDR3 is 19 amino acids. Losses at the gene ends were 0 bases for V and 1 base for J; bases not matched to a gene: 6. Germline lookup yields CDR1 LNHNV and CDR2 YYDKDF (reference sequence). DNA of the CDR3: TGTGCCACCAGCAGAGATCGACTAGCGGGAGTAGGGAACACCGGGGAGCTGTTTTTT. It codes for CATSRDRLAGVGNTGELFF. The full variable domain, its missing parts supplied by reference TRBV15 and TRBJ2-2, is DAMVIQNPRYQVTQFGKPVTLSCSQTLNHNVMYWYQQKSSQAPKLLFHYYDKDFNNEADTPDNFQSRRPNTSFCFLDIRSPGLGDTAMYLCATSRDRLAGVGNTGELFFGEGSRLTVL.

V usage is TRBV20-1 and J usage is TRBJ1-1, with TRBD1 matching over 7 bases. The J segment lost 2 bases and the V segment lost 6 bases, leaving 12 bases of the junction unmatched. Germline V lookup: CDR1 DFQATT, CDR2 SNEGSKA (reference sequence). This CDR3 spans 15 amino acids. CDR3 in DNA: TGCAGTGCGGAGGTCCCCTGGACAGGAAACACTGAAGCTTTCTTT. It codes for CSAEVPWTGNTEAFF.

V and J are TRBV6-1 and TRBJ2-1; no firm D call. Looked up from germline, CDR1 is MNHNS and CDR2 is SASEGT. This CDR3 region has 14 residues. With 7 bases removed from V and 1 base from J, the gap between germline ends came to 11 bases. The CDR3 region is CASMRLASYNEQFF. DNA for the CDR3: TGTGCCAGCATGAGGCTCGCGTCCTACAATGAGCAGTTCTTC.

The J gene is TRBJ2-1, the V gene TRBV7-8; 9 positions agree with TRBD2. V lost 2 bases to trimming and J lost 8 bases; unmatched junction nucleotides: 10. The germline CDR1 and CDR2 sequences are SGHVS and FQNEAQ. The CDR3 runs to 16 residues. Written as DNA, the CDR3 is TGTGCCAGCAGCTTACTCCAAGGGGGACTAGCTCATGAGCAGTTCTTC. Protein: CASSLLQGGLAHEQFF. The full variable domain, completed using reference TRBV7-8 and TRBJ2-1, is GAGVSQSPRYKVAKRGQDVALRCDPISGHVSLFWYQQALGQGPEFLTYFQNEAQLDKSGLPSDRFFAERPEGSVSTLKIQRTQQEDSAVYLCASSLLQGGLAHEQFFGPGTRLTVL.

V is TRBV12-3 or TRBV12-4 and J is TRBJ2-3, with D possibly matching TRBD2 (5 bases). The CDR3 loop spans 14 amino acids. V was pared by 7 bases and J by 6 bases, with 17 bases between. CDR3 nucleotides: TGTGCCAGCATCCGGGGTCACAACGGGGATACGCAGTATTTT. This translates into CASIRGHNGDTQYF.

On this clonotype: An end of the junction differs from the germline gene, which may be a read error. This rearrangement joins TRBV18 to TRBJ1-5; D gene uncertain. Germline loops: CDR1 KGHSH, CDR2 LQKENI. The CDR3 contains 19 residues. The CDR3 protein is CASSREGSANIYSNQPQHF. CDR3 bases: TGCGCCAGCTCGCGGGAAGGCTCCGCCAACATTTATAGCAATCAGCCCCAGCATTTT. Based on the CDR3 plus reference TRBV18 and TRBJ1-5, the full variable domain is NAGVMQNPRHLVRRRGQEARLRCSPMKGHSHVYWYRQLPEEGLKFMVYLQKENIIDESGMPKERFSAEFPKEGPSILRIQQVVRGDSAAYFCASSREGSANIYSNQPQHFGDGTRLSIL.

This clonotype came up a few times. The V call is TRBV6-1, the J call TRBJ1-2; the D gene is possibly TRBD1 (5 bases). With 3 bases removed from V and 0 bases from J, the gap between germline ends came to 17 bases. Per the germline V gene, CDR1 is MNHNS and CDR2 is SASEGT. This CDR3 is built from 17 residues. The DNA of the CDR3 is TGTGCCAGCAGTGATATGGGACGGATCACTACTAACTATGGCTACACCTTC. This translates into CASSDMGRITTNYGYTF.

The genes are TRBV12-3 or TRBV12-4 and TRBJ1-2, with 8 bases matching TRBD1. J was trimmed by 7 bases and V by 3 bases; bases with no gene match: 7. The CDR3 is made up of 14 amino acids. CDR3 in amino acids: CASSLDRVWGGYTF. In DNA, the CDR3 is TGTGCCAGCAGTTTGGACAGGGTTTGGGGTGGCTACACCTTC.

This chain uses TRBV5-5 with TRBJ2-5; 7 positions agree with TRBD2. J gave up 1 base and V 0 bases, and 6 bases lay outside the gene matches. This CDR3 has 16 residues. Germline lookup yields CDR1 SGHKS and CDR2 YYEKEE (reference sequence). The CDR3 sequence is CASSLGPSGSQETQYF. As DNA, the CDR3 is TGTGCCAGCAGCTTGGGTCCTAGCGGAAGCCAAGAGACCCAGTACTTC.